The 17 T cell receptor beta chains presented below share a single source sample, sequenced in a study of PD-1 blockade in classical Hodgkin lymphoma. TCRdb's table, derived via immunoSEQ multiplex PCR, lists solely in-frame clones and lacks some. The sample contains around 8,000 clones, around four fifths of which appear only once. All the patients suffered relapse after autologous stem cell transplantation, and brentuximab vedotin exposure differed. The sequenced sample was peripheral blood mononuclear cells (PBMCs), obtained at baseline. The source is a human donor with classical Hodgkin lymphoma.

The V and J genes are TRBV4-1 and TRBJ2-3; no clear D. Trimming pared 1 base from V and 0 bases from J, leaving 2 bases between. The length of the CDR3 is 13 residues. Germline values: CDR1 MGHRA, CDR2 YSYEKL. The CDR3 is CASSQGSTDTQYF. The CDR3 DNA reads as TGCGCCAGCAGCCAAGGAAGCACAGATACGCAGTATTTT.

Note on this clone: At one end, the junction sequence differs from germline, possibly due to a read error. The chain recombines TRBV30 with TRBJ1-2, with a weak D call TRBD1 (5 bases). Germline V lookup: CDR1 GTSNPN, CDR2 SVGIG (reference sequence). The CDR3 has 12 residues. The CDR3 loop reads CAWSPRGVAGVF. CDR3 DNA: TGTGCCTGGAGTCCACGGGGGGTGGCAGGCGTCTTC.

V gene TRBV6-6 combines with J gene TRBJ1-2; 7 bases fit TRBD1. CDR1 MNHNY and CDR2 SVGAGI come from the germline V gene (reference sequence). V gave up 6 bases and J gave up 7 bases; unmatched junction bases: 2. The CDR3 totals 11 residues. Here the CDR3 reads CASRTGSGYTF. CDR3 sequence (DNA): TGTGCCAGCAGGACAGGGTCTGGCTACACCTTC.

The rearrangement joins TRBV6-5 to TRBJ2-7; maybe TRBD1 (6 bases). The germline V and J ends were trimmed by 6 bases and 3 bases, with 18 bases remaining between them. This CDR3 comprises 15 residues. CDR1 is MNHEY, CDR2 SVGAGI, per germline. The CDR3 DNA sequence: TGTGCCAGCAGACCCCGAGGACAGAGCCTCTACGAGCAGTACTTC. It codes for CASRPRGQSLYEQYF.

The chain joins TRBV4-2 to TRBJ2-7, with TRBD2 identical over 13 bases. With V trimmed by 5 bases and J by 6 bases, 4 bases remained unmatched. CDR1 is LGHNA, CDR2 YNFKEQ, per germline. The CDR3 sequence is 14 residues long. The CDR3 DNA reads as TGTGCCAGCAGCTGGACTAGCGGGAGCGGCGAGCAGTACTTC. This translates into CASSWTSGSGEQYF.

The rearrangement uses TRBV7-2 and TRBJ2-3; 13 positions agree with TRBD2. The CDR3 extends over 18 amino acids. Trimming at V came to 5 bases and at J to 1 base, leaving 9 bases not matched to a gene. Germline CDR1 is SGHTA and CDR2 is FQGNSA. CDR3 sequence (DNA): TGTGCCAGCAGCCTGGGGACTAGCGGGATTGGAGGCACAGATACGCAGTATTTT. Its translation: CASSLGTSGIGGTDTQYF.

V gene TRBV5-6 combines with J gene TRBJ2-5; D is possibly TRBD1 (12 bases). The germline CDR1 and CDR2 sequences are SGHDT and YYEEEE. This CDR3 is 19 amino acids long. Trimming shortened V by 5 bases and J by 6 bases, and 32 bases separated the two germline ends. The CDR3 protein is CASRRDRGLAGGLGKTQYF. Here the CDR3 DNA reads TGTGCCAGCAGGCGGGACAGGGGGCTAGCGGGAGGCCTTGGGAAGACCCAGTACTTC.

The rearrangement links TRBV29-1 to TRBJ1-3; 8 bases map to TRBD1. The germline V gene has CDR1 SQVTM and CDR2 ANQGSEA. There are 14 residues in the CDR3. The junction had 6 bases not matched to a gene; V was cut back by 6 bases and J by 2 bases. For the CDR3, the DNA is TGCAGCGTGAGGCAGGGGGCCACTGGAAACACCATATATTTT. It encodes CSVRQGATGNTIYF.

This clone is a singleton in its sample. CDR3 bases: TGCAGCGGGGAACAGGGGGGCCGGGCTTTCTTT. Translated: CSGEQGGRAFF. The rearrangement uses TRBV29-1 and TRBJ1-1; TRBD1 matches 8 bases. The CDR3 is 11 amino acids. CDR1 SQVTM and CDR2 ANQGSEA come from the germline V gene. With 7 bases clipped from V and 11 bases from J, the junction kept 9 bases outside the gene matches. The complete variable domain, with remaining parts taken from reference TRBV29-1 and TRBJ1-1, reads SAVISQKPSRDICQRGTSLTIQCQVDSQVTMMFWYRQQPGQSLTLIATANQGSEATYESGFVIDKFPISRPNLTFSTLTVSNMSPEDSSIYLCSGEQGGRAFFGQGTRLTVV.

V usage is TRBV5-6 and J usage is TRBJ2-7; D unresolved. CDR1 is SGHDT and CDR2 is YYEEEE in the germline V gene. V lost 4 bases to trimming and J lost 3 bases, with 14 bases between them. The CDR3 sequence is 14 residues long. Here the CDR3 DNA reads TGTGCCAGCAGCATTAGCATCGGCCGCTACGAGCAGTACTTC. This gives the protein CASSISIGRYEQYF.

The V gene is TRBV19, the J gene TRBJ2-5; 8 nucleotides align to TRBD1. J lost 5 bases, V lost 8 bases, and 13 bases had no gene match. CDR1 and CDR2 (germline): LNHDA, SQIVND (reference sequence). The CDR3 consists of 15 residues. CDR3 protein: CASSYGQGGQETQYF. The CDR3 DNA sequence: TGTGCCAGTTCTTACGGACAGGGTGGACAGGAGACCCAGTACTTC. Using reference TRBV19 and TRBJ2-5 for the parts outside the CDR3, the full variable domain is DGGITQSPKYLFRKEGQNVTLSCEQNLNHDAMYWYRQDPGQGLRLIYYSQIVNDFQKGDIAEGYSVSREKKESFPLTVTSAQKNPTAFYLCASSYGQGGQETQYFGPGTRLLVL.

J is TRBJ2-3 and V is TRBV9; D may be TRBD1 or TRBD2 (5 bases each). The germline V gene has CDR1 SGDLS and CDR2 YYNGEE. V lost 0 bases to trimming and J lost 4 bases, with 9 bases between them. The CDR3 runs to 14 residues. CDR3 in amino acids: CASSVGGTADTQYF. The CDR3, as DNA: TGTGCCAGCAGCGTAGGGGGGACGGCAGATACGCAGTATTTT.

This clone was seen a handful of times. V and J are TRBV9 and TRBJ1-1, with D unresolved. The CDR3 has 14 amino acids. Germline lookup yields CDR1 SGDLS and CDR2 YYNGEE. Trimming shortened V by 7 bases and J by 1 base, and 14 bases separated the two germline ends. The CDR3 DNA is TGTGCCAGCTTCATGTCGGGCACGAACACTGAAGCTTTCTTT. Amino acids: CASFMSGTNTEAFF. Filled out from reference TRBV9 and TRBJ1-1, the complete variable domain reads DSGVTQTPKHLITATGQRVTLRCSPRSGDLSVYWYQQSLDQGLQFLIQYYNGEERAKGNILERFSAQQFPDLHSELNLSSLELGDSALYFCASFMSGTNTEAFFGQGTRLTVV.

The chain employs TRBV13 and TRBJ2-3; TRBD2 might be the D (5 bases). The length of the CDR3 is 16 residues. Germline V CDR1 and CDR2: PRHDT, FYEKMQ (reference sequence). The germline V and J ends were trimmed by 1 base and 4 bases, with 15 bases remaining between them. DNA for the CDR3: TGTGCCAGCAGCTTAGAAGAGGGCAGTGCGGCAGATACGCAGTATTTT. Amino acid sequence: CASSLEEGSAADTQYF. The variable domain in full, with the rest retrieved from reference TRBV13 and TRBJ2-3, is AAGVIQSPRHLIKEKRETATLKCYPIPRHDTVYWYQQGPGQDPQFLISFYEKMQSDKGSIPDRFSAQQFSDYHSELNMSSLELGDSALYFCASSLEEGSAADTQYFGPGTRLTVL.

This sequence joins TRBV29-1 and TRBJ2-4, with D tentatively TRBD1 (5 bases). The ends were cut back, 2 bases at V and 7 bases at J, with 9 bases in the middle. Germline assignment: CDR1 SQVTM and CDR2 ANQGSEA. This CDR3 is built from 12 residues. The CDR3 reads CSVESAGNIQYF. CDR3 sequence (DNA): TGCAGCGTTGAATCCGCAGGGAACATTCAGTACTTC.

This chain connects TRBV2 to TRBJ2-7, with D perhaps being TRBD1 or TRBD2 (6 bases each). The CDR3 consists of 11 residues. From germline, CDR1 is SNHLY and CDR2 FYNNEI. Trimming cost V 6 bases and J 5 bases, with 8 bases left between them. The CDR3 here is CASRRGDEQYF. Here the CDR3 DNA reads TGTGCCAGCAGGAGGGGGGACGAGCAGTACTTC.

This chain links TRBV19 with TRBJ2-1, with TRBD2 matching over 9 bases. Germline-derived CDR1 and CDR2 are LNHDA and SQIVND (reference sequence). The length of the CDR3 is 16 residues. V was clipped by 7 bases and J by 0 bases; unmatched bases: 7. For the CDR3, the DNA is TGTGCCAGTAAACGGACTAGCGTTACCTCCTACAATGAGCAGTTCTTC. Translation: CASKRTSVTSYNEQFF.